These T cell receptor beta chains were read from a single sample in a study of early T cells in non-severe SARS-CoV-2 infection. TCRdb redid the calling of the 5' RACE reads with MiXCR, one entry per CDR3 protein. The sample holds roughly 31,000 distinct CDR3 sequences, about 4.2% seen once. The sequencing input was whole blood. The receptors derive from an adult who was a healthcare worker with PCR-confirmed SARS-CoV-2 infection or an uninfected control (not recorded which). CDR3s include the opening cysteine and the closing phenylalanine or tryptophan. Fields, in order: D gene, V gene, J gene, clone size, CDR3 DNA, CDR3 protein. The D gene is left open where the match is weak. Size values are once, few and many counts, or a class for expanded clones, and some rows have none.

>.|TRBV20-1|TRBJ1-1|few
TGCAGTGCTAAGGGGGGGCACACTGAAGCTTTCTTT
CSAKGGHTEAFF
>.|TRBV12-5|TRBJ2-3|many
TGTGCTAGTGCTTTACATGGAGGGTTCTCAGATACGCAGTATTTT
CASALHGGFSDTQYF
>TRBD2|TRBV9|TRBJ2-3|few
TGTGCCAGCAGCGTACTAGCGGGGGCATCCACAGATACGCAGTATTTT
CASSVLAGASTDTQYF
>.|TRBV6-1|TRBJ1-2|many
TGTGCCAGCAGTGAAGGAGGGATTGGCTACACCTTC
CASSEGGIGYTF
>.|TRBV5-4|TRBJ2-3|many
TGTGCCTTTTCGACAGGAGGAGCAGATACGCAGTATTTT
CAFSTGGADTQYF
>TRBD1|TRBV20-1|TRBJ1-1|many
TGCACCCCCGGGGACAGGGGAGGGATGAACACTGAAGCTTTCTTT
CTPGDRGGMNTEAFF
>TRBD1|TRBV3-1|TRBJ2-1|many
TGTGCCAGCAGCTCGAACCACAGGGGAAATGAGCAGTTCTTC
CASSSNHRGNEQFF
>.|TRBV7-8|TRBJ2-3|many
TGTGCCAGCCGCCCGAGGACCGGTACGCAGTATTTT
CASRPRTGTQYF
>TRBD1|TRBV20-1|TRBJ2-7|many
TGCAGTGCTAGAGGTCAGGGACAGAACTCCTACGAGCAGTACTTC
CSARGQGQNSYEQYF
>.|TRBV30|TRBJ2-2|.
TGTGCCTGGACCGGACGGAACACCGGGGAGCTGTTTTTT
CAWTGRNTGELFF
>.|TRBV20-1|TRBJ1-6|many
TGCGGGACGGGCGGACATTCCCTATATTCACCCCTCCACTTT
CGTGGHSLYSPLHF
>TRBD2|TRBV4-2|TRBJ2-7|few
TGTGCCAGCAGCCTCACTAGCACTAGCGGGGCGATCTCCTACGAGCAGTACTTC
CASSLTSTSGAISYEQYF
>.|TRBV28|TRBJ2-7|many
TGTGCCAGCAGATCGAAGCGGTTCTCCTACGAGCAGTACTTC
CASRSKRFSYEQYF
>.|TRBV5-1|TRBJ2-3|.
TGCGCCAGCAGCAGAGTAGCCAGTGGGGTAGGAGATACGCAGTATTTT
CASSRVASGVGDTQYF
>.|TRBV27|TRBJ2-2|.
TGTGCCAGCAGTTTATGGGCGGGGACCGGGGAGCTGTTTTTT
CASSLWAGTGELFF
>.|TRBV3-1|TRBJ2-7|few
TGTGCCAGCAGCCAAAGGGGTCGGAGTCCTGGCGAGCAGTACTTC
CASSQRGRSPGEQYF
>TRBD2|TRBV4-1|TRBJ2-3|many
TGCGCCAGCAGCCAAACTAGCGGGGGAGAATCAGATACGCAGTATTTT
CASSQTSGGESDTQYF
>TRBD1|TRBV6-1|TRBJ2-2|many
TGTGCCGGAAACGCGGGACAGGGAGCCGCCGGGGAGCTGTTTTTT
CAGNAGQGAAGELFF
>.|TRBV14|TRBJ1-5|many
TGTGCCAGCAGCCGAACGACAGATCAGCCCCAGCATTTT
CASSRTTDQPQHF